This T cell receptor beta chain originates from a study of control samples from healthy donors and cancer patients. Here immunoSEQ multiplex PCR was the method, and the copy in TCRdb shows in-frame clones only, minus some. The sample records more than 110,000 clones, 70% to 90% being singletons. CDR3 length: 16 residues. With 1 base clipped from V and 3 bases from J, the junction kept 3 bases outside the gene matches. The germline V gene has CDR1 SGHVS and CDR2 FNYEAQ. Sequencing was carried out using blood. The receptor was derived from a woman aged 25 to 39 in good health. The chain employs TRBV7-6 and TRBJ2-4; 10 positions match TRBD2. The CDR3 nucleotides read TGTGCCAGCAGCTTAGAGCTAGCGGGAGTCAAAAACATTCAGTACTTC. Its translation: CASSLELAGVKNIQYF.